This TCR beta chain came from a study of blood T cells in healthy people across ages. This clonotype was seen more than once but under ten times. Next came a second PCR, run for about 6 to 11 cycles, which used a sample-barcoded 5' primer along with a J-beta primer mix. MiXCR, run by TCRdb on the 5' RACE reads, gives a single entry per CDR3 protein. The table lists roughly 2 million distinct CDR3 sequences, around 48% of them singletons. V trimming: 7 bases; J trimming: 2 bases; junction bases outside the gene matches: 17. Germline loops: CDR1 SNHLY, CDR2 FYNNEI. The CDR3 runs 17 residues. The TCR comes from a woman between 40 and 55 years old in good health. The rearrangement links TRBV2 to TRBJ2-7; TRBD1 aligns across 7 bases. The material sequenced was blood. The CDR3 coding sequence is TGTGCCAGCACCCCCAACAAGGGCAGGGACAGCCCCTACGAGCAGTACTTC. Protein product: CASTPNKGRDSPYEQYF.